Shown below are 2 T cell receptor beta chains from a single sample sequenced in a study of T cells in Graves' hyperthyroidism and ophthalmopathy. RNA transcripts were the template for amplifying TCR beta CDR3 regions. The primer set for the first-round RT-PCR of the TCR CDR3 was HTBI. One entry per CDR3 protein results from TCRdb running MiXCR on the multiplex PCR reads. Among approximately 400,000 distinct CDR3 sequences, roughly 14% were seen once, and the ten largest hold around 20%. Sample: blood. These receptor sequences come from a young man with Graves' hyperthyroidism that later progressed to Graves' ophthalmopathy.

This clonotype was found a few times. This chain links TRBV7-8 with TRBJ1-5; D unresolved. CDR1 and CDR2 from the germline V gene are SGHVS and FQNEAQ. The V end was cut by 5 bases, the J end by 6 bases, with 17 bases between. The CDR3 runs to 15 residues. The DNA for the CDR3 is TGTGCCAGCAGCGACCTGGGTACAGCGAGTCAGCCCCAGCATTTT. It codes for CASSDLGTASQPQHF. The full variable domain, completed using reference TRBV7-8 and TRBJ1-5, is GAGVSQSPRYKVAKRGQDVALRCDPISGHVSLFWYQQALGQGPEFLTYFQNEAQLDKSGLPSDRFFAERPEGSVSTLKIQRTQQEDSAVYLCASSDLGTASQPQHFGDGTRLSIL.

This clonotype was seen just once. The chain is built from TRBV27 and TRBJ2-1; D gene uncertain. Germline-derived CDR1 and CDR2 are MNHEY and SMNVEV (reference sequence). V lost 4 bases to trimming and J lost 7 bases, with 11 bases between them. CDR3 length equals 13 residues. The CDR3, as DNA: TGTGCCAGCAGTTATTGGGCGGATAATGAGCAGTTCTTC. This codes for CASSYWADNEQFF.